This T cell receptor (beta chain) was sequenced in a study of blood T cells in healthy people across ages. Findings of the study overall: Fewer expanded clones and more diversity marked long-lived versus aged donors.

The V and J ends lost 6 bases and 4 bases, in that order; junction bases with no gene match: 17. Per the germline V gene, CDR1 is KGHDR and CDR2 is SFDVKD. This CDR3 spans 18 amino acids. About this clonotype: Its antigen is still unknown.

PCR was performed a second time for about 6 to 12 cycles using a sample-barcoded 5' primer and a J-beta primer mix. The template-switch adaptor was a 5' adaptor with 12 random nucleotides. It tagged each cDNA molecule. TCRdb reprocessed the 5' RACE reads with MiXCR, giving one entry per CDR3 protein. This sample has 600,000 or so distinct CDR3 sequences, with over 20% found just once. Specimen: blood. This TCR derives from an older man in good health. This chain joins TRBV24-1 and TRBJ2-1; TRBD2 matches at 7 bases. The DNA of the CDR3 is TGTGCCACCAGTCCAACCCAAGGCGGCTGGGGACTATACAATGAGCAGTTCTTC. It encodes CATSPTQGGWGLYNEQFF.